Presented here are 32 T cell receptor beta chains from one specimen sequenced in a study of T cell repertoires in cytomegalovirus infection. Which antigens these TCRs recognize remains unknown. TCRdb re-derived calls from the reads in MiXCR, one entry per CDR3 protein. The sample holds approximately 120,000 distinct CDR3 sequences, less than 30% seen once. This sample comprised CD8+ T cells from cultured PBMCs, obtained from culture after CMV antigen stimulation. Receptors originate from a human donor in good health (CMV status not recorded). Some clones in this sample may be carry-over from other donors' samples.

The chain uses TRBV29-1 and TRBJ2-1, with D possibly TRBD2 on 5 matching bases. There are 15 residues in the CDR3. Germline values: CDR1 SQVTM, CDR2 ANQGSEA. The V and J ends lost 0 bases and 6 bases respectively, with 15 bases between them. The CDR3 DNA sequence: TGCAGCGTTGAAGATCGGAGGTTAGGACCCAATGAGCAGTTCTTC. Translation gives CSVEDRRLGPNEQFF.

This clonotype occurred many times. The V call is TRBV7-2, the J call TRBJ1-1; D is possibly TRBD1 (5 bases). Germline V lookup: CDR1 SGHTA, CDR2 FQGNSA. Trimming took 6 bases from V and 4 from J, leaving 9 bases between them. The CDR3 contains 12 residues. The CDR3 region has the DNA TGTGCCAGCAGTAGTGGGACCACTGAAGCTTTCTTT. This sequence encodes CASSSGTTEAFF.

The chain combines TRBV6-9 with TRBJ2-1; D is ambiguous. This CDR3 spans 16 amino acids. The ends were cut back, 5 bases at V and 2 bases at J, with 16 bases in the middle. Germline-derived CDR1 and CDR2 are MNHGY and SVAAGI. CDR3 in amino acids: CASSQRRRLAYNEQFF. The CDR3 region has the DNA TGTGCCAGCAGTCAGAGGCGTAGGCTCGCCTACAATGAGCAGTTCTTC.

This chain links TRBV7-6 with TRBJ2-5; TRBD1 agrees at 7 bases. This CDR3 has 17 residues. The ends lost 5 bases at V and 2 bases at J; junction bases unmatched: 14. Germline V gene sequence: CDR1 SGHVS, CDR2 FNYEAQ. CDR3 DNA sequence: TGTGCCAGCAGCGATTCACCAGGGGGTTGGGGGCAAGAGACCCAGTACTTC. Residues: CASSDSPGGWGQETQYF.

This chain links TRBV7-2 with TRBJ1-5; the D gene is possibly TRBD1 (5 bases). CDR1 is SGHTA and CDR2 is FQGNSA in the germline V gene. Trimming stripped 5 bases from V and 0 bases from J, with 20 bases between. This CDR3 region has 18 residues. DNA of the CDR3: TGTGCCAGCAGCCTTAGGCATCCAGGGACTACTAGCAATCAGCCCCAGCATTTT. This sequence encodes CASSLRHPGTTSNQPQHF.

This chain links TRBV19 with TRBJ1-1; D gene unclear. CDR3 length: 13 amino acids. CDR1 is LNHDA and CDR2 is SQIVND in the germline V gene (reference sequence). The V gene lost 5 bases and the J gene lost 6 bases, with 13 bases spanning the gap. The CDR3 protein is CASSATTGSEAFF. CDR3 DNA: TGTGCCAGTAGTGCAACTACCGGGTCTGAAGCTTTCTTT. The complete variable domain, with remaining parts taken from reference TRBV19 and TRBJ1-1, reads DGGITQSPKYLFRKEGQNVTLSCEQNLNHDAMYWYRQDPGQGLRLIYYSQIVNDFQKGDIAEGYSVSREKKESFPLTVTSAQKNPTAFYLCASSATTGSEAFFGQGTRLTVV.

In DNA, the CDR3 is TGCAGTGCGGCTAAGGGGGCGACTAATGAAAAACTGTTTTTT. Its protein product is CSAAKGATNEKLFF. The gene calls are TRBV20-1 and TRBJ1-4; 7 nucleotides agree with TRBD1. The CDR3 covers 14 residues. Germline trimming cut 6 bases from V and 2 bases from J; bases unmatched to any gene: 6. Looked up from germline, CDR1 is DFQATT and CDR2 is SNEGSKA (reference sequence).

This rearrangement joins TRBV28 to TRBJ2-5, with TRBD2 as a possible D gene (5 bases). Germline V gives CDR1 MDHEN, CDR2 SYDVKM. The CDR3 runs 15 residues. Deletions cut 5 bases from V and 5 bases from J, with 18 bases between. The CDR3 region is CASSPIFEGWETQYF. The CDR3 DNA reads TGTGCCAGCAGTCCGATATTTGAGGGTTGGGAGACCCAGTACTTC. Full variable domain (outside the CDR3, taken from reference TRBV28 and TRBJ2-5): DVKVTQSSRYLVKRTGEKVFLECVQDMDHENMFWYRQDPGLGLRLIYFSYDVKMKEKGDIPEGYSVSREKKERFSLILESASTNQTSMYLCASSPIFEGWETQYFGPGTRLLVL.

This clonotype was counted many times. The J gene is TRBJ2-7, the V gene TRBV7-9, with D possibly being TRBD1 (5 bases). Germline V gives CDR1 SEHNR, CDR2 FQNEAQ (reference sequence). Trimming removed 5 bases from V and 3 bases from J, with 14 bases in between. This CDR3 is built from 14 residues. The CDR3 DNA reads as TGTGCCAGCAGCCAAGAAGGGGATGTCTACGAGCAGTACTTC. Amino acid sequence: CASSQEGDVYEQYF.

Here the CDR3 reads CASGATGTAQETQYF. CDR3 in DNA: TGTGCTAGTGGTGCGACCGGGACAGCCCAAGAGACCCAGTACTTC. This rearrangement joins TRBV12-5 to TRBJ2-5; 7 nucleotides match TRBD1. The CDR3 runs to 15 residues. The germline V gene has CDR1 LGHNT and CDR2 FRNRAP. V lost 5 bases, J lost 1 base, and 7 bases stayed unmatched. Together with reference TRBV12-5 and TRBJ2-5, the CDR3 gives the full variable domain: DARVTQTPRHKVTEMGQEVTMRCQPILGHNTVFWYRQTMMQGLELLAYFRNRAPLDDSGMPKDRFSAEMPDATLATLKIQPSEPRDSAVYFCASGATGTAQETQYFGPGTRLLVL.

This clonotype was seen more than once but under ten times. The chain employs TRBV19 and TRBJ1-1; D unclear. The CDR3 spans 14 residues. Trimming took 4 bases from V and 2 from J, leaving 11 bases between them. CDR1 and CDR2 (germline): LNHDA, SQIVND (reference sequence). Written as DNA, the CDR3 is TGTGCCAGTAGTACCCGGGCAAGTAACACTGAAGCTTTCTTT. Its protein is CASSTRASNTEAFF. The full variable domain, rest sourced from reference TRBV19 and TRBJ1-1, is DGGITQSPKYLFRKEGQNVTLSCEQNLNHDAMYWYRQDPGQGLRLIYYSQIVNDFQKGDIAEGYSVSREKKESFPLTVTSAQKNPTAFYLCASSTRASNTEAFFGQGTRLTVV.

This clonotype has ten or more counts. The V and J genes are TRBV12-3 or TRBV12-4 and TRBJ2-5; 7 nucleotides line up with TRBD1. This CDR3 has 14 amino acids. The V segment lost 6 bases and the J segment 1 base; nucleotides outside the gene matches: 5. The CDR3 region has the DNA TGTGCCAGCAGACCCGGGACAGCCCAAGAGACCCAGTACTTC. It yields the protein CASRPGTAQETQYF.

The chain carries TRBV20-1 and TRBJ2-7; D gene uncertain. The V gene lost 4 bases and the J gene lost 5 bases, with 15 bases spanning the gap. This CDR3 is built from 13 residues. Germline CDR1 is DFQATT and CDR2 is SNEGSKA (reference sequence). CDR3 in amino acids: CSATSGSNHEQYF. The CDR3 nucleotides read TGCAGTGCTACCTCCGGGTCCAACCACGAGCAGTACTTC.

The chain joins TRBV11-2 to TRBJ2-3; 11 bases align to TRBD2. Unmatched junction bases numbered 9, after V lost 4 bases and J lost 6 bases. This CDR3 region has 16 residues. Germline loops: CDR1 SGHAT, CDR2 FQNNGV. This chain's CDR3 is CASSSLAGGPSDTQYF. CDR3 DNA sequence: TGTGCCAGCAGCTCCTTAGCGGGGGGGCCTTCGGATACGCAGTATTTT.

The V call is TRBV12-3 or TRBV12-4, the J call TRBJ2-3, with 10 bases fitting TRBD2. CDR3 length: 16 amino acids. Trimming at V came to 3 bases and at J to 3 bases, leaving 6 bases not matched to a gene. The CDR3 sequence is CASSFFLAGATDTQYF. CDR3 bases: TGTGCCAGCAGTTTCTTCCTAGCGGGGGCTACAGATACGCAGTATTTT.

The sample holds a few counts of this clonotype. The chain couples TRBV7-8 to TRBJ2-2, with 14 nucleotides matching TRBD2. V shed 5 bases and J 5 bases; nucleotides not matched to a gene: 10. Germline V gene lookup returns CDR1 SGHVS and CDR2 FQNEAQ. The length of the CDR3 is 18 residues. CDR3 region: CASSPRTSGGSVTGELFF. In nucleotides, the CDR3 is TGTGCCAGCAGCCCACGGACTAGCGGGGGGTCGGTAACCGGGGAGCTGTTTTTT.

The V gene is TRBV2, the J gene TRBJ2-3, with 11 bases matching TRBD2. This CDR3 spans 15 amino acids. J lost 6 bases, V lost 3 bases, and 5 bases had no gene match. The germline CDR1 and CDR2 sequences are SNHLY and FYNNEI. The CDR3 here is CASSDSGGGLDTQYF. As DNA, the CDR3 is TGTGCCAGCAGTGATAGCGGGGGGGGGCTGGATACGCAGTATTTT.

This chain uses TRBV6-6 with TRBJ2-5, with TRBD1 identical over 7 bases. Germline trimming cut 1 base from V and 0 bases from J; bases unmatched to any gene: 14. CDR3 size: 19 residues. Germline V CDR1 and CDR2: MNHNY, SVGAGI (reference sequence). The chain's CDR3 is CASSYLDRDRTENQETQYF. CDR3 sequence (DNA): TGTGCCAGCAGTTACTTAGACCGGGACAGAACAGAAAACCAAGAGACCCAGTACTTC.

Ten or more counts support this clonotype. This sequence joins TRBV7-8 and TRBJ1-1; D is uncertain. V was clipped by 1 base and J by 7 bases, with 10 bases between them. The germline gives CDR1 SGHVS, CDR2 FQNEAQ. CDR3 length equals 13 residues. CDR3 loop: CASSLGAYIEAFF. CDR3 DNA sequence: TGTGCCAGCAGCTTAGGAGCGTATATTGAAGCTTTCTTT.

There are a few counts of this clonotype. In DNA form, the CDR3 reads TGTGCCAGCAGTGACGGGACAGGCCAGAATGAGCAGTTCTTC. Translated, it gives CASSDGTGQNEQFF. V is TRBV2 and J is TRBJ2-1; 8 bases map to TRBD1. Trimming took 3 bases from V and 7 from J; bases not matched to a gene: 5. The CDR3 is 14 amino acids. CDR1 is SNHLY, CDR2 FYNNEI, per germline.

The chain employs TRBV20-1 and TRBJ2-1, with a possible D match to TRBD1 (6 bases). Trimming cost V 4 bases and J 8 bases, with 12 bases left between them. Germline CDR1 and CDR2: DFQATT and SNEGSKA (reference sequence). The CDR3 covers 12 residues. The CDR3 is CSANTGTHEQFF. Here the CDR3 DNA reads TGCAGTGCTAACACAGGGACGCATGAGCAGTTCTTC.

In this sample, this clonotype turned up a few times. The chain has TRBV27 and TRBJ2-7; D is possibly TRBD1 or TRBD2 (5 bases each). The germline V and J ends were trimmed by 8 bases and 3 bases, with 14 bases remaining between them. CDR1 and CDR2 from the germline V gene are MNHEY and SMNVEV (reference sequence). This CDR3 region has 13 residues. In nucleotides, the CDR3 is TGTGCCAGCGGACCCGGGGCAGGCTACGAGCAGTACTTC. Residues: CASGPGAGYEQYF.

Only a few counts were recorded for this clonotype. This chain joins TRBV2 and TRBJ1-1; TRBD1 matches at 9 bases. The germline V gene encodes CDR1 SNHLY and CDR2 FYNNEI. The CDR3 extends over 14 amino acids. The trim removed 6 bases at V and 4 bases at J, leaving 6 bases unmatched. The CDR3 sequence: CASRDRGMGTEAFF. The DNA for the CDR3 is TGTGCCAGCAGGGACAGGGGAATGGGCACTGAAGCTTTCTTT. Drawing the rest from reference TRBV2 and TRBJ1-1, the complete variable domain is EPEVTQTPSHQVTQMGQEVILRCVPISNHLYFYWYRQILGQKVEFLVSFYNNEISEKSEIFDDQFSVERPDGSNFTLKIRSTKLEDSAMYFCASRDRGMGTEAFFGQGTRLTVV.

This clonotype was seen more than once but under ten times. The chain is built from TRBV27 and TRBJ1-5, with unresolved D. CDR1 and CDR2 from the germline V gene are MNHEY and SMNVEV (reference sequence). The CDR3 is 13 amino acids. The ends were cut back, 5 bases at V and 0 bases at J, with 5 bases in the middle. The CDR3: CASSAISNQPQHF. The CDR3 bases are TGTGCCAGCAGTGCCATTAGCAATCAGCCCCAGCATTTT.

The J gene is TRBJ1-5, the V gene TRBV7-2; 9 positions match TRBD1. The CDR3 spans 15 residues. J lost 1 base, V lost 4 bases, and 2 bases had no gene match. Germline CDR1 SGHTA, CDR2 FQGNSA. The chain's CDR3 is CASSSTGGSNQPQHF. DNA for the CDR3: TGTGCCAGCAGCTCGACAGGGGGAAGCAATCAGCCCCAGCATTTT.

The chain combines TRBV12-5 with TRBJ2-7; D remains ambiguous. Germline V lookup: CDR1 LGHNT, CDR2 FRNRAP. Trimming took 1 base from V and 4 from J, leaving 5 bases between them. The CDR3 is 12 residues long. The CDR3 region is CASGLGGYEQYF. CDR3 nucleotide sequence: TGTGCTAGTGGTTTGGGGGGTTACGAGCAGTACTTC.

This clonotype was found many times. The CDR3 DNA sequence: TGTGCCAGCAGTTCAAGTTACTCTAGCGGAACAGATACGCAGTATTTT. The encoded protein is CASSSSYSSGTDTQYF. V is TRBV7-2 and J is TRBJ2-3, with 7 nucleotides matching TRBD2. V lost 6 bases, J lost 3 bases, and 12 bases stayed unmatched. This CDR3 comprises 16 residues. The germline V gene has CDR1 SGHTA and CDR2 FQGNSA.

This chain connects TRBV27 to TRBJ1-1, with TRBD1 matching 9 bases. This CDR3 spans 16 amino acids. Germline lookup yields CDR1 MNHEY and CDR2 SMNVEV (reference sequence). V trimming: 2 bases; J trimming: 11 bases; junction bases outside the gene matches: 15. The DNA of the CDR3 is TGTGCCAGCAGTTTACACGCTTCTCCGGGACAGGGTCCGGCTTTCTTT. Translating it yields CASSLHASPGQGPAFF.

V is TRBV2 and J is TRBJ2-1; D may be TRBD2 (5 bases). Germline V gene lookup returns CDR1 SNHLY and CDR2 FYNNEI. The CDR3 has 14 amino acids. The V gene lost 1 base and the J gene lost 10 bases, with 14 bases spanning the gap. For the CDR3, the DNA is TGTGCCAGCAGTGAAGGGCTAGCCGGCTACGAGCAGTTCTTC. Translating gives CASSEGLAGYEQFF.

The V and J genes are TRBV28 and TRBJ2-1, with 10 bases identical to TRBD2. This CDR3 spans 14 amino acids. Germline V gene lookup returns CDR1 MDHEN and CDR2 SYDVKM. V lost 8 bases to trimming and J lost 7 bases; unmatched junction nucleotides: 8. CDR3 in amino acids: CASGSGTSVNEQFF. CDR3 nucleotide sequence: TGTGCCAGCGGCTCCGGGACTAGCGTGAATGAGCAGTTCTTC.

The chain carries TRBV27 and TRBJ2-1, with 12 bases matching TRBD2. Trimming removed 4 bases from V and 11 bases from J; junction bases left unmatched: 3. Germline V gives CDR1 MNHEY, CDR2 SMNVEV (reference sequence). The CDR3 extends over 13 amino acids. This CDR3 reads CASSSSGGAKQFF. For the CDR3, the DNA is TGTGCCAGCAGTTCTAGCGGGGGGGCCAAGCAGTTCTTC.

This clonotype was counted at least ten times. V usage is TRBV6-7 and J usage is TRBJ2-5, with D tentatively TRBD1 or TRBD2 (5 bases each). TRBV6-7 is reported as an ORF; its role is uncertain. Trimming removed 0 bases from V and 2 bases from J, with 16 bases in between. The CDR3 totals 17 residues. CDR3 residues: CASSYSNGAITQETQYF. CDR3 coding DNA: TGTGCCAGCAGTTACTCGAACGGGGCGATAACACAAGAGACCCAGTACTTC.